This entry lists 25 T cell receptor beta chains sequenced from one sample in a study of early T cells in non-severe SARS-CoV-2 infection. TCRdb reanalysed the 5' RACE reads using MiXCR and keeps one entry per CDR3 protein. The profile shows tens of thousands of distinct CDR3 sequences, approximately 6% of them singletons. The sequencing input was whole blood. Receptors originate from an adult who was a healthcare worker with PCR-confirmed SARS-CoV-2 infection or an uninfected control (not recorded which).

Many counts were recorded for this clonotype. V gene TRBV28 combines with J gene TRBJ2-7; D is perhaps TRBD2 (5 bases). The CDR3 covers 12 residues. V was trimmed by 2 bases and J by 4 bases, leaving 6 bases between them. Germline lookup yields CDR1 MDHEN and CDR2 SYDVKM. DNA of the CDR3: TGTGCCAGCAGTTTAAGCGGATACGAGCAGTACTTC. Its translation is CASSLSGYEQYF.

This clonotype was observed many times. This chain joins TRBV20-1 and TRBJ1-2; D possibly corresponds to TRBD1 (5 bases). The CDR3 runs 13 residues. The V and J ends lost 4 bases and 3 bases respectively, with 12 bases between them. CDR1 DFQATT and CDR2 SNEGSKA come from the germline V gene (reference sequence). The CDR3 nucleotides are TGCAGTGCTAATCCAGGGTGGGACTATGGCTACACCTTC. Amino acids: CSANPGWDYGYTF.

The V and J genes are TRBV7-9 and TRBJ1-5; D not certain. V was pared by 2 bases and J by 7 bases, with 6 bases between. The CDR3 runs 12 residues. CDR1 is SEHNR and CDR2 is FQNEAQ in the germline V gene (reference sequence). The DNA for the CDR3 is TGTGCCAGCAGCTTAAATACCCAGCCCCAGCATTTT. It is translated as CASSLNTQPQHF.

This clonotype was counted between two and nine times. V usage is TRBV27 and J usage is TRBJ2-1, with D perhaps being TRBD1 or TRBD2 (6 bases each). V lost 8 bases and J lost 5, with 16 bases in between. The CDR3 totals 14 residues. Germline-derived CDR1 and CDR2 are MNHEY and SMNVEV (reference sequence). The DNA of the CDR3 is TGTGCCAGCGGAAACATAGGGGGGCACAATGAGCAGTTCTTC. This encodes CASGNIGGHNEQFF.

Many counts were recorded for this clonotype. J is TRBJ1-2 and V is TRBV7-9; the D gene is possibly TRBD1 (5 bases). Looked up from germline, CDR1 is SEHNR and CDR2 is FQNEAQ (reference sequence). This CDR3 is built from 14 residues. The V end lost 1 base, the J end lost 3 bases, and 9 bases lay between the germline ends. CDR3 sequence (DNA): TGTGCCAGCAGCTTAGGGGAGGGGTACTATGGCTACACCTTC. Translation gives CASSLGEGYYGYTF.

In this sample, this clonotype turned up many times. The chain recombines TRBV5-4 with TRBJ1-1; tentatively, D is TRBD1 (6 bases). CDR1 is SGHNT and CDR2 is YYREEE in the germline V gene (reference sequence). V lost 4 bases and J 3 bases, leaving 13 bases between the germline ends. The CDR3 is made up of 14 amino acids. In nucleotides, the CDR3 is TGTGCCAGCAGCACAGGGACACTCCACACTGAAGCTTTCTTT. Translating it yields CASSTGTLHTEAFF.

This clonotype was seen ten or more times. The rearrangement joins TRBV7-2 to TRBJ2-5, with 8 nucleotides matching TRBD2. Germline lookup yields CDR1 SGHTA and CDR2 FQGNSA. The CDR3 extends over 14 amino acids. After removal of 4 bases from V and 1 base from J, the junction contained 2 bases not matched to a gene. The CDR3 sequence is CASSSSGPQETQYF. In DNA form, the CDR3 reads TGTGCCAGCAGCTCTAGCGGGCCCCAAGAGACCCAGTACTTC.

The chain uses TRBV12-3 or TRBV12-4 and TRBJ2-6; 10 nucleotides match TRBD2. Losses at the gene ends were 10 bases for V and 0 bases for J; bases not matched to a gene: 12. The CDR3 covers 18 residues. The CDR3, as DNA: TGTGCCATCGAAGCCGGGACTAGCGCTTTCTCTGGGGCCAACGTCCTGACTTTC. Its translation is CAIEAGTSAFSGANVLTF.

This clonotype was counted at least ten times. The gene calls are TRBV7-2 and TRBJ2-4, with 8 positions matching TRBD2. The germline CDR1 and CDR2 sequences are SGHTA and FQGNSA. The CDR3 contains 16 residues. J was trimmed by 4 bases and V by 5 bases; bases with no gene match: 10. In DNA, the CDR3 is TGTGCCAGCAGCCCCGGAGGTAGCGGGGATAAAAACATTCAGTACTTC. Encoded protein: CASSPGGSGDKNIQYF.

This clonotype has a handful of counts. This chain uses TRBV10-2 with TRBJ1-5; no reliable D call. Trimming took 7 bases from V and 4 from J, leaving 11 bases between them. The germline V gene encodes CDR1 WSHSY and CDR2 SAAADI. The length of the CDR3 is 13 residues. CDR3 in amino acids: CASTGAANQPQHF. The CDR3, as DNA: TGCGCCAGCACGGGCGCCGCGAATCAGCCCCAGCATTTT.

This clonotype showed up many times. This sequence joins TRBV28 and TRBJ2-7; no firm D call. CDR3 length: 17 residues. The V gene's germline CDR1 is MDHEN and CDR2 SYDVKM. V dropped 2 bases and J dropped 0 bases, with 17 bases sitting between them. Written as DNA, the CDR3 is TGTGCCAGCAGTTTACGCCAGCCGAACCTGAGCTCCTACGAGCAGTACTTC. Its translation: CASSLRQPNLSSYEQYF.

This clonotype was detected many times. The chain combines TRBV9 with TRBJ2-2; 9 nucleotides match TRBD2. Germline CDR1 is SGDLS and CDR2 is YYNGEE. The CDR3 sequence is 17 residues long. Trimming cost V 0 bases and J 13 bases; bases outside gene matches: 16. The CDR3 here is CASSVATGLAPRGGLFF. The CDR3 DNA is TGTGCCAGCAGCGTAGCTACCGGACTAGCGCCCCGAGGTGGGCTGTTTTTT.

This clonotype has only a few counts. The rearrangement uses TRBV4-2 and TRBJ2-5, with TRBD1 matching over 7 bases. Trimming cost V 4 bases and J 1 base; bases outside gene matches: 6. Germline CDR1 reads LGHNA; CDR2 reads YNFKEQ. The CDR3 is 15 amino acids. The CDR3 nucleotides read TGTGCCAGCAGCCTTACGGGACAGCCCCAAGAGACCCAGTACTTC. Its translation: CASSLTGQPQETQYF.

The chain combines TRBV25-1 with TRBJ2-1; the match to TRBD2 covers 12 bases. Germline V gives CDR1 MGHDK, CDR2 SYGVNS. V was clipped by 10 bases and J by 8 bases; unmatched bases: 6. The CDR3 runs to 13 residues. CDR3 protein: CATQASGRDEQFF. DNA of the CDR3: TGTGCCACCCAGGCTAGCGGGAGGGATGAGCAGTTCTTC.

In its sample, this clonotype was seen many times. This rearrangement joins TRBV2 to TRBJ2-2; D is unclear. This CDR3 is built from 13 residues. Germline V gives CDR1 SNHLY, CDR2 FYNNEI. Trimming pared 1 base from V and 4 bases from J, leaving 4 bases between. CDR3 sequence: CASSEVVTGELFF. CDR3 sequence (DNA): TGTGCCAGCAGTGAAGTTGTCACCGGGGAGCTGTTTTTT.

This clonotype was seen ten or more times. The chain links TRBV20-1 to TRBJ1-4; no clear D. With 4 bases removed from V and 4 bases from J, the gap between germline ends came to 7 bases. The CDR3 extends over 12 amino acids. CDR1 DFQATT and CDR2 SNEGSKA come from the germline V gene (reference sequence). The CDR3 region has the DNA TGCAGTGCTACATCTTATAATGAAAAACTGTTTTTT. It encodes CSATSYNEKLFF.

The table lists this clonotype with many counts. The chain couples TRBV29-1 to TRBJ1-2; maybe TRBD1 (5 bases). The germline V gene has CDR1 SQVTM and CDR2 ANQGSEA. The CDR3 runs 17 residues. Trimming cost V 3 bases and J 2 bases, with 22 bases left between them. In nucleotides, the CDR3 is TGCAGCGTTGACTTCTCTGGGGGAGGGCGGATAAACTATGGCTACACCTTC. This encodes CSVDFSGGGRINYGYTF.

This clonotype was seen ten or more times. The CDR3 nucleotides read TGTGCCAGCAGCACCGGACAGGGGGCTGTCACTGAAGCTTTCTTT. Protein: CASSTGQGAVTEAFF. The chain employs TRBV5-5 and TRBJ1-1; TRBD1 aligns across 11 bases. Trimming at V came to 4 bases and at J to 4 bases, leaving 6 bases not matched to a gene. CDR3 size: 15 residues. Germline V gene sequence: CDR1 SGHKS, CDR2 YYEKEE (reference sequence).

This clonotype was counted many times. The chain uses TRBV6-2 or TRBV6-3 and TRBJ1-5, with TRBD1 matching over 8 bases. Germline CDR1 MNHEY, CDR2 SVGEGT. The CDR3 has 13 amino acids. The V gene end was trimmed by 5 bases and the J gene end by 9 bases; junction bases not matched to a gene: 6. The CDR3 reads CASSRDRMGPQHF. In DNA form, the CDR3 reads TGTGCCAGCAGTCGGGACAGGATGGGGCCCCAGCATTTT.

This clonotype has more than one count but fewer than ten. The CDR3 protein is CSASAGTSGKKLQETQYF. CDR3 in DNA: TGCAGTGCTAGCGCCGGGACTAGCGGGAAAAAGTTGCAAGAGACCCAGTACTTC. The chain employs TRBV20-1 and TRBJ2-5; 13 bases map to TRBD2. The CDR3 spans 18 residues. With 3 bases clipped from V and 2 bases from J, the junction kept 12 bases outside the gene matches. Per germline, CDR1 DFQATT and CDR2 SNEGSKA (reference sequence).

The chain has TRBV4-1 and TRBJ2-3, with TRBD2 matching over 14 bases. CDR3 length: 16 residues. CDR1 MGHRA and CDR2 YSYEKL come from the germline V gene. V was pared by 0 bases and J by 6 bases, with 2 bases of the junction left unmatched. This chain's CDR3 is CASSQEGLAGADTQYF. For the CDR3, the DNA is TGCGCCAGCAGCCAAGAGGGACTAGCGGGAGCCGATACGCAGTATTTT.

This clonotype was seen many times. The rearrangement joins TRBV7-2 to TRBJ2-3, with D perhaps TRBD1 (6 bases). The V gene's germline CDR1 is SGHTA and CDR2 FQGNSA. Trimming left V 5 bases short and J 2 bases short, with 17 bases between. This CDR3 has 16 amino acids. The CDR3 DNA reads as TGTGCCAGCAGCGACAGGTCTACAACAGTCACAGATACGCAGTATTTT. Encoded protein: CASSDRSTTVTDTQYF.

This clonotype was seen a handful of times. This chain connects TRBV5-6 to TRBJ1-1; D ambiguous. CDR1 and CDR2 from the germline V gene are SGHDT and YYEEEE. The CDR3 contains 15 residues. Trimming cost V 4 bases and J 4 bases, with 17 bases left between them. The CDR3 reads CASSPRMTRATEAFF. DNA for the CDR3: TGTGCCAGCAGCCCCCGGATGACGAGGGCCACTGAAGCTTTCTTT.

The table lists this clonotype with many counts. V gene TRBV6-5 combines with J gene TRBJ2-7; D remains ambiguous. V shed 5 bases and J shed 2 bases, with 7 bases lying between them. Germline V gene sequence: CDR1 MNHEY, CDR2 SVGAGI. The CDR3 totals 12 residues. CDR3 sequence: CASSSTTYEQYF. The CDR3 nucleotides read TGTGCCAGCAGTAGCACAACCTACGAGCAGTACTTC.

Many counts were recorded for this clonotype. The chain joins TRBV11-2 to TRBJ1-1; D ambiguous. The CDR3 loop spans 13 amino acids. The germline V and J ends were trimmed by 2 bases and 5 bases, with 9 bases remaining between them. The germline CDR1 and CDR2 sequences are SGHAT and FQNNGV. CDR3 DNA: TGTGCCAGCAGCTTAAGGCTCGGGACTGAAGCTTTCTTT. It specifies CASSLRLGTEAFF.